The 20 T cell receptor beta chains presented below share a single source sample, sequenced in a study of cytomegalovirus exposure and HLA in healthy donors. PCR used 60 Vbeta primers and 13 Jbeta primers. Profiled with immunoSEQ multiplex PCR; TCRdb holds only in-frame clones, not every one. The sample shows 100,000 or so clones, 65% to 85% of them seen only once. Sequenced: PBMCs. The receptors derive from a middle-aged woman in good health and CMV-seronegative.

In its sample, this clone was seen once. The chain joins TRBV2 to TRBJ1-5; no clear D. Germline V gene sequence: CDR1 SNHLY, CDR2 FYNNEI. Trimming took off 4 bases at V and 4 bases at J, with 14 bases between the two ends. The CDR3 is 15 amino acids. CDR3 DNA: TGTGCCAGCAGTGCTCGCGGCACCACAAATCAGCCCCAGCATTTT. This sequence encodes CASSARGTTNQPQHF.

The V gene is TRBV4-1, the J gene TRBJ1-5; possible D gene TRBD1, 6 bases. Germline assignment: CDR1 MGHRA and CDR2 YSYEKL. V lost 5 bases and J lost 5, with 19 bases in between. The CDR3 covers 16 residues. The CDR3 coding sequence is TGCGCCAGCAGCTCCAGGGGTAAGGGCAGGGATCAGCCCCAGCATTTT. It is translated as CASSSRGKGRDQPQHF.

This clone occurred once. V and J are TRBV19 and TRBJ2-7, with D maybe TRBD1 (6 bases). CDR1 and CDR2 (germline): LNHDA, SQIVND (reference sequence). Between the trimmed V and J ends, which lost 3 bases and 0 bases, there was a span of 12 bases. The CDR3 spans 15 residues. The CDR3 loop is CASSIRTDYSYEQYF. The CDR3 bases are TGTGCCAGTAGTATCAGGACAGACTACTCCTACGAGCAGTACTTC.

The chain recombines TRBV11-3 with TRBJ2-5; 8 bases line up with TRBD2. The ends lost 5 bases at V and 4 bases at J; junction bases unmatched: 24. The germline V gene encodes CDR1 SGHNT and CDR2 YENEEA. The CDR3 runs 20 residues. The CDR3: CASSPGAAGRLTSERETQYF. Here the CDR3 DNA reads TGTGCCAGCAGCCCAGGGGCGGCAGGGCGGTTGACTAGCGAACGAGAGACCCAGTACTTC.

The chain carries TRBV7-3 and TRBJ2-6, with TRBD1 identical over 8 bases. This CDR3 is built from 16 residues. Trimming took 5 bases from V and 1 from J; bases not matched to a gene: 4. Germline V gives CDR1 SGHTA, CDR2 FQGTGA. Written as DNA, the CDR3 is TGTGCCAGCAGCACCCGGACAGGGTCTGGGGCCAACGTCCTGACTTTC. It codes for CASSTRTGSGANVLTF.

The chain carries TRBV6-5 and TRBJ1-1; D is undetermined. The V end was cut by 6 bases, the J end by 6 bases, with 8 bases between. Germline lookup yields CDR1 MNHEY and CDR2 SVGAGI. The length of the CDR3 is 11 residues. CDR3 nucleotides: TGTGCCAGCAGAGTGGGCGCTGAAGCTTTCTTT. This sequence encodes CASRVGAEAFF.

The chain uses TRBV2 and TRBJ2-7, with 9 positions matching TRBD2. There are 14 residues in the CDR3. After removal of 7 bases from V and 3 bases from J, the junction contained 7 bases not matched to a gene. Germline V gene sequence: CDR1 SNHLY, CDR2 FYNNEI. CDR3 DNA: TGTGCCAGCACCAGACTAGCGGACTTCTACGAGCAGTACTTC. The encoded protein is CASTRLADFYEQYF.

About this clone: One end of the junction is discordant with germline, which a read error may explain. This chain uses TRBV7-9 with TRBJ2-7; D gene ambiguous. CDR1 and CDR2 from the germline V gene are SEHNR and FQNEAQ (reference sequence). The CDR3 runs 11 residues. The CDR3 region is CSSSHRDEQYF. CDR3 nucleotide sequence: TGTTCCAGCAGTCATCGAGACGAGCAGTACTTC.

The CDR3 protein is CASSSQGNTEAFF. The CDR3 DNA reads as TGTGCCAGCAGCTCACAGGGCAACACTGAAGCTTTCTTT. The chain uses TRBV11-1 and TRBJ1-1; D perhaps matches TRBD1 (6 bases). The length of the CDR3 is 13 residues. Germline V gives CDR1 SGHAT, CDR2 FQDESV (reference sequence). Deletions cut 4 bases from V and 2 bases from J, with 8 bases between.

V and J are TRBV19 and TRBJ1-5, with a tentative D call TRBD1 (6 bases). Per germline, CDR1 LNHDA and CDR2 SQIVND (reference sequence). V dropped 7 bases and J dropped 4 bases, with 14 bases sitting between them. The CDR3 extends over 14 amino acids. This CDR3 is CASKVRGGNQPQHF. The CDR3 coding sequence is TGTGCCAGTAAAGTTAGGGGGGGTAATCAGCCCCAGCATTTT.

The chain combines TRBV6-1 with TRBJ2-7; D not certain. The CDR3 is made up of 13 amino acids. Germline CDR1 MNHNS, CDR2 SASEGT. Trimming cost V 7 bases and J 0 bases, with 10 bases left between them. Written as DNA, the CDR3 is TGTGCCAGCATCCGAGCAAGCTCCTACGAGCAGTACTTC. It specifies CASIRASSYEQYF.

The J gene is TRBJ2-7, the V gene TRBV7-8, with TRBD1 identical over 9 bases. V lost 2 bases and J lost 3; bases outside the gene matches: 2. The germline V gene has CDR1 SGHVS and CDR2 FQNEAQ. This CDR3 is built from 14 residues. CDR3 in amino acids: CASSLSGQGYEQYF. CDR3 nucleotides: TGTGCCAGCAGCTTATCGGGACAGGGCTACGAGCAGTACTTC.

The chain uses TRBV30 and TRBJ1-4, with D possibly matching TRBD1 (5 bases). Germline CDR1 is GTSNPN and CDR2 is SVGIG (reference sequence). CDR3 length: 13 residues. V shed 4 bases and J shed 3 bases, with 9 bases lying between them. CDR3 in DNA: TGTGCCTGGACAGGGTTAGCTAATGAAAAACTGTTTTTT. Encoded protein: CAWTGLANEKLFF. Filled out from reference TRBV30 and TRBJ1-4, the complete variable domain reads SQTIHQWPATLVQPVGSPLSLECTVEGTSNPNLYWYRQAAGRGLQLLFYSVGIGQISSEVPQNLSASRPQDRQFILSSKKLLLSDSGFYLCAWTGLANEKLFFGSGTQLSVL.

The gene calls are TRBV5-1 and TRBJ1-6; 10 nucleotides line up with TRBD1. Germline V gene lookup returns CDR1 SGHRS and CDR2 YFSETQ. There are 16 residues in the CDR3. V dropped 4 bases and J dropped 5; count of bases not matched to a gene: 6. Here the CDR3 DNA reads TGCGCCAGCAGCCAGGGGACAGGGGAGAATAATTCACCCCTCCACTTT. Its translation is CASSQGTGENNSPLHF.

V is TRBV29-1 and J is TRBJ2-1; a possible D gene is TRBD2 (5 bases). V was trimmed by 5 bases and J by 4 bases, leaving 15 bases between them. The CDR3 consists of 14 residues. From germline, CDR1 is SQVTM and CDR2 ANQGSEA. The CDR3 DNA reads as TGCAGCGTTTGGAGCGGACGGAGTTACAATGAGCAGTTCTTC. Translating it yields CSVWSGRSYNEQFF.

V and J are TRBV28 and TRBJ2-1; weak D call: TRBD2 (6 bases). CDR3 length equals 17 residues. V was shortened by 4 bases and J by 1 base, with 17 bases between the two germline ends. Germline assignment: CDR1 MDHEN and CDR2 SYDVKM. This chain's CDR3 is CASSYGAKRASYNEQFF. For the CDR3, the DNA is TGTGCCAGCAGTTACGGGGCGAAGCGGGCGTCCTACAATGAGCAGTTCTTC. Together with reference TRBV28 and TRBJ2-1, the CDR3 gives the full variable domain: DVKVTQSSRYLVKRTGEKVFLECVQDMDHENMFWYRQDPGLGLRLIYFSYDVKMKEKGDIPEGYSVSREKKERFSLILESASTNQTSMYLCASSYGAKRASYNEQFFGPGTRLTVL.

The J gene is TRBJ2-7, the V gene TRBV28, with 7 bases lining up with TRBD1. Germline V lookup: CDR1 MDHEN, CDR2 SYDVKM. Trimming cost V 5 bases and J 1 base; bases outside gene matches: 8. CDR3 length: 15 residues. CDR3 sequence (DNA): TGTGCCAGCAGTCTCCACCAGACAGGGTCCTACGAGCAGTACTTC. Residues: CASSLHQTGSYEQYF. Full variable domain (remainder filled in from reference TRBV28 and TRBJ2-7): DVKVTQSSRYLVKRTGEKVFLECVQDMDHENMFWYRQDPGLGLRLIYFSYDVKMKEKGDIPEGYSVSREKKERFSLILESASTNQTSMYLCASSLHQTGSYEQYFGPGTRLTVT.

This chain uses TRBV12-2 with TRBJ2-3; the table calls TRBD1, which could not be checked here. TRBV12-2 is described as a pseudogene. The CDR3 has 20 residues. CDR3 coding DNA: TGTGCAAGTCGCCCGGCCGGGACAGTTGAACTTAGGGTCCCCACAGATACGCAGTATTTT. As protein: CASRPAGTVELRVPTDTQYF.

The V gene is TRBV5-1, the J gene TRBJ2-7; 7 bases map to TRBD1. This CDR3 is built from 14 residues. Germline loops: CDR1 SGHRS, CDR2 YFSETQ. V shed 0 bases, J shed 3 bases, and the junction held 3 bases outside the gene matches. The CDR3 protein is CASSLGQGVYEQYF. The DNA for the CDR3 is TGCGCCAGCAGCTTGGGACAGGGAGTCTACGAGCAGTACTTC.

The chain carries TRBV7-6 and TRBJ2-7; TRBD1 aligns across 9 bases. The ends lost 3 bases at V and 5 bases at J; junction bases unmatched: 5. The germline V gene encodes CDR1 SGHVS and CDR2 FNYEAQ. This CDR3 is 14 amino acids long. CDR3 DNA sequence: TGTGCCAGCAGCTTCAAACAGGGGGCGAACGAGCAGTACTTC. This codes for CASSFKQGANEQYF.